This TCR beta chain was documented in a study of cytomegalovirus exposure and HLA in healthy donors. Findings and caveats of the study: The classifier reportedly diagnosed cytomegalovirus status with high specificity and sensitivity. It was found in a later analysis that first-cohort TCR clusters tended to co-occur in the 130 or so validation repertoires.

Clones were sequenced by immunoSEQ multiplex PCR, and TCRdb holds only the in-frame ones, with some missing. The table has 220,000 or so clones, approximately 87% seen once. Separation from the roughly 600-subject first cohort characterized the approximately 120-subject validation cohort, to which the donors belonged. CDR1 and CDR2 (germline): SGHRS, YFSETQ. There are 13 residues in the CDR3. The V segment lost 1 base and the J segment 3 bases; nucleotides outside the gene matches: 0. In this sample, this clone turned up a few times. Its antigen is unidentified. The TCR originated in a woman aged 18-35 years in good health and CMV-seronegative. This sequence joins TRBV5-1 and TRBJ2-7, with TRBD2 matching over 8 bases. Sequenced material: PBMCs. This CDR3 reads CASSLTSGYEQYF. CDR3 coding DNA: TGCGCCAGCAGCTTGACTAGCGGCTACGAGCAGTACTTC.